This T cell receptor beta chain originates from a study of T-cell reconstitution after alpha-beta-depleted transplantation in children. Findings of the study overall: Expanded graft clones numbering several hundred reportedly gave rise to alpha-beta T cells about two months after transplant.

Unique molecular identifiers were incorporated when the TCRbeta library was constructed. Each CDR3 protein is one row after TCRdb ran MiXCR on the PCR reads. This sample carries 450,000 to 550,000 distinct CDR3 sequences, approximately 10% of them seen once, and the ten largest clones take about 15%. This clonotype appeared a few times. Its specificity is not known. This CDR3 comprises 16 residues. J was trimmed by 1 base and V by 7 bases; bases with no gene match: 11. Germline V gene lookup returns CDR1 SGHRS and CDR2 YFSETQ. The chain employs TRBV5-1 and TRBJ2-4; 7 positions match TRBD1. The TCR comes from a female patient aged 2-9 years who had a stem cell transplant for aplastic anemia, so the T cells may come from the graft donor. This specimen consisted of PBMCs, mostly from graft donor cells, obtained 180 days after TCRalphabeta/CD19-depleted stem cell transplant. In DNA form, the CDR3 reads TGCGCCAGCGCCCTGCACAGGGGAGACGCCAAAAACATTCAGTACTTC. It is translated as CASALHRGDAKNIQYF.